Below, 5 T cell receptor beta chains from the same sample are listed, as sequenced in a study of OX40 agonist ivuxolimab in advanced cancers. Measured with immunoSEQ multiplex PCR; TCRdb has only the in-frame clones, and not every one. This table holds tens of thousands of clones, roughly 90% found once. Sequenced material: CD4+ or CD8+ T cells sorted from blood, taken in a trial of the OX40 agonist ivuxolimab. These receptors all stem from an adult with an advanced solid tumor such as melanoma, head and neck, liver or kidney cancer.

CDR3 in DNA: TGCGCCAGCAGCCGAGGAGAGACCCAGTACTTC. Encoded protein: CASSRGETQYF. The chain recombines TRBV5-1 with TRBJ2-5; no clear D gene. Trimming removed 4 bases at V and 4 bases at J, with 5 bases between. The CDR3 runs to 11 residues. Germline-derived CDR1 and CDR2 are SGHRS and YFSETQ.

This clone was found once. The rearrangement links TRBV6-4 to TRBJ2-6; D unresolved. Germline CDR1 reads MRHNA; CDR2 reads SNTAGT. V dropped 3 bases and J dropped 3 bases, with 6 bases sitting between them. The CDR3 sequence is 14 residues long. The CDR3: CASSESGGANVLTF. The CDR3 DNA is TGTGCCAGCAGTGAATCTGGTGGGGCCAACGTCCTGACTTTC.

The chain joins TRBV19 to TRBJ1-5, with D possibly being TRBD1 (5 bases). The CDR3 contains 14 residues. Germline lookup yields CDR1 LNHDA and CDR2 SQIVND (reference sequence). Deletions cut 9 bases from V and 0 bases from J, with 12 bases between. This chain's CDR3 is CASSEGFSNQPQHF. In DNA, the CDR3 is TGTGCCAGCTCGGAGGGGTTTAGCAATCAGCCCCAGCATTTT.

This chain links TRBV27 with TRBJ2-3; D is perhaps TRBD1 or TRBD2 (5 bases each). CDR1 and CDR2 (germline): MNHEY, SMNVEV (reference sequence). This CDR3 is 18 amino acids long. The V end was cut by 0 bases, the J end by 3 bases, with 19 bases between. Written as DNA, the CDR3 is TGTGCCAGCAGTTTATCCGGTGAGGGGAGACTGGGGACAGATACGCAGTATTTT. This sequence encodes CASSLSGEGRLGTDTQYF.

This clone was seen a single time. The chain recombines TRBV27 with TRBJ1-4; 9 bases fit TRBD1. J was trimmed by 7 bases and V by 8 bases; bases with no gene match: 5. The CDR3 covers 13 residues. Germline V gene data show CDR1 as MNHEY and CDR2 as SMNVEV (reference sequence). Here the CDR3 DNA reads TGTGCCAGCTCCGGGACAGGGAGTGAAAAACTGTTTTTT. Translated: CASSGTGSEKLFF.